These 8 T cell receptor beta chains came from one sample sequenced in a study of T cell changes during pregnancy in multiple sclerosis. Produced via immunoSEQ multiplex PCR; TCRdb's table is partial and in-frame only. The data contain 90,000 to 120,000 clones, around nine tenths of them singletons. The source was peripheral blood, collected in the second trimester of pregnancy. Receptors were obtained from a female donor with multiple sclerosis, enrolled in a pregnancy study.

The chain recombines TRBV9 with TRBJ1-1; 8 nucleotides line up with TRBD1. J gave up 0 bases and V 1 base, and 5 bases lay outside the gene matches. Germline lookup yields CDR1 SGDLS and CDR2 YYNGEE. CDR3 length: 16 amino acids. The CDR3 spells CASSVNPQGVNTEAFF. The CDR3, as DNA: TGTGCCAGCAGCGTAAACCCACAGGGGGTGAACACTGAAGCTTTCTTT.

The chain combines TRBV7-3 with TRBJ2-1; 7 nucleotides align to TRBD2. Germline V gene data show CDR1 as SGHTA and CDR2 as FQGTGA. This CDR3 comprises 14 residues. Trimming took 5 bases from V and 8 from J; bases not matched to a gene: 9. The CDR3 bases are TGTGCCAGCAGCCTCTCTAGCGGAGCCCATGAGCAGTTCTTC. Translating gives CASSLSSGAHEQFF.

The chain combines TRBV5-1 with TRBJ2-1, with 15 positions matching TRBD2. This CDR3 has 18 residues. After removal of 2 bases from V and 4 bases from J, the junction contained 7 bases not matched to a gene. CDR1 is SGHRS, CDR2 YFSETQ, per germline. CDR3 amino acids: CASSLGTSGRQLYNEQFF. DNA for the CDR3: TGCGCCAGCAGCTTAGGGACTAGCGGGAGGCAACTTTACAATGAGCAGTTCTTC.

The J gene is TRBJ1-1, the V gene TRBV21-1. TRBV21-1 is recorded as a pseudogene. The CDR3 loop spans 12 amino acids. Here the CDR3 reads CASPTGGSEAFF. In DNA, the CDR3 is TGTGCCAGCCCCACGGGGGGGAGTGAAGCTTTCTTT.

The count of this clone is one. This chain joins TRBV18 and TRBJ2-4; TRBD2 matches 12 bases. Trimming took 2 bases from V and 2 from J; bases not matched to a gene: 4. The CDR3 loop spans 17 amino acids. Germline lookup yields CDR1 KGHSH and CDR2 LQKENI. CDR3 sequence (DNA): TGTGCCAGCTCACCAGGGCTAGCGGGAGGGCCCAAAAACATTCAGTACTTC. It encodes CASSPGLAGGPKNIQYF.

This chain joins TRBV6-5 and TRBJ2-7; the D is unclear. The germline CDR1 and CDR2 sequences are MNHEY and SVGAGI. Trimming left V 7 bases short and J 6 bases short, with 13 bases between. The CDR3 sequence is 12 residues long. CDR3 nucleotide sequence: TGTGCCAGCACTTCTGCGGCTAGCGAGCAGTACTTC. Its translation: CASTSAASEQYF.

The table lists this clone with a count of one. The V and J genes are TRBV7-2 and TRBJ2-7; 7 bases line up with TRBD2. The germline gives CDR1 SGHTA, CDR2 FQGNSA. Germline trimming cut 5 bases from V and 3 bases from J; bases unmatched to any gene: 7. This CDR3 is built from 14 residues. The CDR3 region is CASSRSGANYEQYF. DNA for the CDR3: TGTGCCAGCAGCCGAAGCGGGGCCAACTACGAGCAGTACTTC.

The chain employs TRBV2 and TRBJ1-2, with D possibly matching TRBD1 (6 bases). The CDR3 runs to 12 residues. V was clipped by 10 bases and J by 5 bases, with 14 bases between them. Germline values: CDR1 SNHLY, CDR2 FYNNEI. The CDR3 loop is CATAQGVYGYTF. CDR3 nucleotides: TGTGCCACCGCACAGGGCGTGTATGGCTACACCTTC.